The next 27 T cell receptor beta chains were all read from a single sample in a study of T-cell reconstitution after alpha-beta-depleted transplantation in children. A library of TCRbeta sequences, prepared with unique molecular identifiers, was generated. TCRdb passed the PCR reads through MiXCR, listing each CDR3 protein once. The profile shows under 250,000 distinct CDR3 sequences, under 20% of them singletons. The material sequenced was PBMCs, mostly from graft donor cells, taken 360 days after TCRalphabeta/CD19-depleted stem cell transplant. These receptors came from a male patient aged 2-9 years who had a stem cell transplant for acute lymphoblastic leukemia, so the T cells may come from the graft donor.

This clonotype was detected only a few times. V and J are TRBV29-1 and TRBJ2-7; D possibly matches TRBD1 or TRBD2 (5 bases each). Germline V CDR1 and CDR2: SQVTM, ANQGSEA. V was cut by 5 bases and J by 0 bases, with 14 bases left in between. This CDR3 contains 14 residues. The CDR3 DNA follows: TGCAGCGTTACCGGGACCTCCAGCTCCTACGAGCAGTACTTC. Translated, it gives CSVTGTSSSYEQYF.

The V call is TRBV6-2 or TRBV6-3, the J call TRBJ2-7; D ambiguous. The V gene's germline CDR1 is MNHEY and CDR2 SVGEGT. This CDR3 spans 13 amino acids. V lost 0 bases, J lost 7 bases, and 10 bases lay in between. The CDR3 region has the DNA TGTGCCAGCAGTTACTCCCACCGCGGAGAGCAGTACTTC. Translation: CASSYSHRGEQYF.

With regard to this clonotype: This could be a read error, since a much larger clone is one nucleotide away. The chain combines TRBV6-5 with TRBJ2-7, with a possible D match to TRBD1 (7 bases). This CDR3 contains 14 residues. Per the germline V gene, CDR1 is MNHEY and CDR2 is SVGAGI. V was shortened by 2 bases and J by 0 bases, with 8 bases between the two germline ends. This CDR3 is CASSYQGGSYEQYF. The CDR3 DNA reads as TGTGCCAGCAGTTACCAGGGGGGCTCCTACGAGCAGTACTTC.

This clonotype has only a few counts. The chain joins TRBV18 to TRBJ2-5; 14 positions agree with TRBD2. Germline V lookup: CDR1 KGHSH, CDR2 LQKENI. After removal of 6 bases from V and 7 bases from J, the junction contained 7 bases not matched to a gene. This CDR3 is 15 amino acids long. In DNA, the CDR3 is TGTGCCAGCTCTGGACTAGCGGGAGGCCCTCGGACCCAGTACTTC. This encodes CASSGLAGGPRTQYF.

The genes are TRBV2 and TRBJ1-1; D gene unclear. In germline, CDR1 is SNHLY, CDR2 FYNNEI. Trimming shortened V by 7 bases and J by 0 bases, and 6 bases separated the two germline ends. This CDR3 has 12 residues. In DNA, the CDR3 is TGTGCCAGCATGGGCCTGAACACTGAAGCTTTCTTT. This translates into CASMGLNTEAFF.

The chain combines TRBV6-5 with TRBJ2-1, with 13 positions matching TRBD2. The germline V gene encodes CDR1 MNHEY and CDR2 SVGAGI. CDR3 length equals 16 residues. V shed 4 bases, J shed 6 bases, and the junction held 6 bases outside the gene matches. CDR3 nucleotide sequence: TGTGCCAGCAGTTTCGAACTAGCGGGGGGGACCAATGAGCAGTTCTTC. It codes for CASSFELAGGTNEQFF.

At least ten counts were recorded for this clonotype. CDR3 region: CASSFNTDTQYF. CDR3 sequence (DNA): TGCGCCAGCAGCTTTAACACAGATACGCAGTATTTT. V usage is TRBV5-1 and J usage is TRBJ2-3; D is unclear. The CDR3 sequence is 12 residues long. The V gene's germline CDR1 is SGHRS and CDR2 YFSETQ. Trimming stripped 2 bases from V and 2 bases from J, with 3 bases between.

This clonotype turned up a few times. CDR3 loop: CASSLMGVNTEAFF. CDR3 DNA sequence: TGTGCCAGCAGTTTAATGGGGGTGAACACTGAAGCTTTCTTT. This chain connects TRBV27 to TRBJ1-1; TRBD1 is a possible D gene (5 bases). The germline V and J ends were trimmed by 2 bases and 0 bases, with 7 bases remaining between them. This CDR3 is built from 14 residues. The germline gives CDR1 MNHEY, CDR2 SMNVEV (reference sequence).

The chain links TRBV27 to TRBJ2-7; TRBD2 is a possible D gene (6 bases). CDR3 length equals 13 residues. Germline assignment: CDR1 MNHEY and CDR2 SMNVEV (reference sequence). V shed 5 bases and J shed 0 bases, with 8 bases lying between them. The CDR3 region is CASSRDFSYEQYF. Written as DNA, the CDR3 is TGTGCCAGCAGTCGGGACTTCTCCTACGAGCAGTACTTC.

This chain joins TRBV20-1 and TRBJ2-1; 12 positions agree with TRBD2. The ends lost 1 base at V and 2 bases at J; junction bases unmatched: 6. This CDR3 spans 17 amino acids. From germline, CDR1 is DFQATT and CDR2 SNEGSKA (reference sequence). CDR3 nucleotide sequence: TGCAGTGCTAGAGCCCTAACTAGCGGGAGGCCCTACAATGAGCAGTTCTTC. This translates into CSARALTSGRPYNEQFF.

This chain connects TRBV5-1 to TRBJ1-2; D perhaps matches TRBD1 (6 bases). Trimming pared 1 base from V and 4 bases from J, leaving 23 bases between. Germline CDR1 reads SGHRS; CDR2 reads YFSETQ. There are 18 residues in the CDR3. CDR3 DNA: TGCGCCAGCAGCTTGAGCAGGGCCGATGAGGGGGGGATCTATGGCTACACCTTC. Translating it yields CASSLSRADEGGIYGYTF.

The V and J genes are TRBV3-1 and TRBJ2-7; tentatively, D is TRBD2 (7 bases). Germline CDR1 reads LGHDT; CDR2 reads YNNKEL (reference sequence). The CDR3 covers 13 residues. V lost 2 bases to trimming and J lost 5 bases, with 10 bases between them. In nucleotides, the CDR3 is TGTGCCAGCAGCCAATGGGAGGGGGACGAGCAGTACTTC. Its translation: CASSQWEGDEQYF.

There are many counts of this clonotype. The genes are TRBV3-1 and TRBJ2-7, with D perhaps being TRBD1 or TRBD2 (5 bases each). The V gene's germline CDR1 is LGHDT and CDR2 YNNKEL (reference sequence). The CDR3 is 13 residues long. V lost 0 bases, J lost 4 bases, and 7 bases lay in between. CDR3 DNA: TGTGCCAGCAGCCAAGAGGGACCTTACGAGCAGTACTTC. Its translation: CASSQEGPYEQYF.

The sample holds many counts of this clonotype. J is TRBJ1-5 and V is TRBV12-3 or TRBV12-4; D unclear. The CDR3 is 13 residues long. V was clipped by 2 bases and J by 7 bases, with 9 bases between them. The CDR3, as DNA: TGTGCCAGCAGTTTACTAGAGACCCAGCCCCAGCATTTT. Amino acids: CASSLLETQPQHF.

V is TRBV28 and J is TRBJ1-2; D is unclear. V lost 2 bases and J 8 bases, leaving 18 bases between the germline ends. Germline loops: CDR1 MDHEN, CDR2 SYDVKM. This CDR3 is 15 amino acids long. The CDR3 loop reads CASSLGREDARGYTF. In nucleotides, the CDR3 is TGTGCCAGCAGTTTAGGGCGCGAAGATGCTAGAGGCTACACCTTC.

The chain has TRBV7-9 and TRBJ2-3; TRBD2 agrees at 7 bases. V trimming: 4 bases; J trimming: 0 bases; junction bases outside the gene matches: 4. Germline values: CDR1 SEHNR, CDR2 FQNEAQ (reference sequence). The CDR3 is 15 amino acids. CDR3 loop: CASSSTSVSTDTQYF. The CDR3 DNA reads TGTGCCAGCAGCTCCACTAGCGTTAGCACAGATACGCAGTATTTT.

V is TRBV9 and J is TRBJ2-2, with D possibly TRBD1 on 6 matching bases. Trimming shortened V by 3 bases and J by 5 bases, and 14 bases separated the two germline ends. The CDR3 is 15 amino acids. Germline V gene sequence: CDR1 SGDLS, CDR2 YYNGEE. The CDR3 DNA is TGTGCCAGCAGCGGTAACAGGGTTGGTACCGGGGAGCTGTTTTTT. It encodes CASSGNRVGTGELFF. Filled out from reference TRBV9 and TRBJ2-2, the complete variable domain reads DSGVTQTPKHLITATGQRVTLRCSPRSGDLSVYWYQQSLDQGLQFLIQYYNGEERAKGNILERFSAQQFPDLHSELNLSSLELGDSALYFCASSGNRVGTGELFFGEGSRLTVL.

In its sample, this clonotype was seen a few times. The CDR3 nucleotides read TGTGCCACCAGCAGATTGGCGGGGGGCAGAACCGCCTACGAGCAGTACTTC. It encodes CATSRLAGGRTAYEQYF. This chain connects TRBV15 to TRBJ2-7; 8 bases align to TRBD2. V lost 2 bases to trimming and J lost 2 bases; unmatched junction nucleotides: 11. This CDR3 is built from 17 residues. Germline CDR1 LNHNV, CDR2 YYDKDF (reference sequence).

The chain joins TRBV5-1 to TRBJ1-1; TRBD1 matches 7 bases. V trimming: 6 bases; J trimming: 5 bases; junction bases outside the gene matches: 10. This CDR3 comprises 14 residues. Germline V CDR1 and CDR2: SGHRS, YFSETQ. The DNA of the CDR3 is TGCGCCAGCACGACAGGGAGTGAAGGGACTGAAGCTTTCTTT. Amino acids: CASTTGSEGTEAFF.

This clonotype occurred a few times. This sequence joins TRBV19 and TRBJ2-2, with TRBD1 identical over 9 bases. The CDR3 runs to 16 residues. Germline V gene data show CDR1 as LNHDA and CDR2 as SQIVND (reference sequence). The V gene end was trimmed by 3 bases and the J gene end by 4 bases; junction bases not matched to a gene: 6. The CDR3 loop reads CASSMRGQGRTGELFF. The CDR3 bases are TGTGCCAGTAGTATGAGGGGACAGGGACGCACCGGGGAGCTGTTTTTT.

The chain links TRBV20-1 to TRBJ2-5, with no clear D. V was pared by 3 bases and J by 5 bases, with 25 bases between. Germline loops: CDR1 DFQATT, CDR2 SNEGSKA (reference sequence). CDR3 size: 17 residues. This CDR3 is CSASNLPVPTEVETQYF. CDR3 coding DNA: TGCAGTGCTAGTAATTTGCCGGTCCCAACCGAAGTGGAGACCCAGTACTTC.

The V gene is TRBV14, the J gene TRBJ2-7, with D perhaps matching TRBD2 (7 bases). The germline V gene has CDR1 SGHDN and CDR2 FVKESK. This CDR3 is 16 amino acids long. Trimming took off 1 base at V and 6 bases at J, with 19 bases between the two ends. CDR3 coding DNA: TGTGCCAGCAGCCAAGTTCAACCGGCAGGGGAGGGCGAGCAGTACTTC. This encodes CASSQVQPAGEGEQYF.

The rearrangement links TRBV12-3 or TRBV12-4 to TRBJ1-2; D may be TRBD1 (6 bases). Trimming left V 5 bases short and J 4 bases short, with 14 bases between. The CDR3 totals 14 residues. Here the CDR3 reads CASSAPGQIYGYTF. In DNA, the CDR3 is TGTGCCAGCAGTGCCCCCGGACAGATCTATGGCTACACCTTC.

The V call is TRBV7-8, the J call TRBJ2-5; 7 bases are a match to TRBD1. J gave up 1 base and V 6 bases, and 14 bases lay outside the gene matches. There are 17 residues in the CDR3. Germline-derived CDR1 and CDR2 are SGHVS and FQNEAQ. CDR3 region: CASRQQTRDRRQETQYF. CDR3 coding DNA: TGTGCCAGCAGACAACAAACCCGGGACAGACGCCAAGAGACCCAGTACTTC.

The CDR3 spells CASSLRPGLLEQYF. The CDR3 region has the DNA TGTGCCAGCAGTTTACGGCCGGGACTACTCGAGCAGTACTTC. The J gene is TRBJ2-7, the V gene TRBV27; 7 nucleotides agree with TRBD2. V was clipped by 2 bases and J by 6 bases; unmatched bases: 7. Germline CDR1 is MNHEY and CDR2 is SMNVEV (reference sequence). The length of the CDR3 is 14 residues.

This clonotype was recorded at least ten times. As DNA, the CDR3 is TGTGCCAGCAGTTTAGTAGGGCGGACTGAAGCTTTCTTT. Translation: CASSLVGRTEAFF. V gene TRBV12-3 or TRBV12-4 combines with J gene TRBJ1-1; D gene uncertain. This CDR3 has 13 amino acids. V was trimmed by 1 base and J by 5 bases, leaving 8 bases between them.

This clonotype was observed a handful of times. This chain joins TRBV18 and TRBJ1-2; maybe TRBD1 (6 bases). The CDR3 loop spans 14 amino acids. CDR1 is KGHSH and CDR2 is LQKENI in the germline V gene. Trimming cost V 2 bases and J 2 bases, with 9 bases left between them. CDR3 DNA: TGTGCCAGCTCACCAAAGGGGGAGAACTATGGCTACACCTTC. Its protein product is CASSPKGENYGYTF.